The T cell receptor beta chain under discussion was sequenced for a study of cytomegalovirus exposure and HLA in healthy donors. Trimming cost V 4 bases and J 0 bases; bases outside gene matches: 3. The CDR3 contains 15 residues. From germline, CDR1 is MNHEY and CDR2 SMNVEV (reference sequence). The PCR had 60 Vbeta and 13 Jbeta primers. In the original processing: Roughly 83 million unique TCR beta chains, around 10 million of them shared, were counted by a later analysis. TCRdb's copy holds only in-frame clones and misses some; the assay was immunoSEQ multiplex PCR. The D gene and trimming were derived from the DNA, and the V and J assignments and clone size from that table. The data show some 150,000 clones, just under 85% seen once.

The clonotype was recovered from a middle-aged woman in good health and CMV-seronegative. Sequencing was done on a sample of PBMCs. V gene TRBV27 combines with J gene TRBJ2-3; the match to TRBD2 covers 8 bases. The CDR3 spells CASSYLAGSTDTQYF. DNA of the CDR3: TGTGCCAGCAGTTATCTAGCGGGTAGCACAGATACGCAGTATTTT.